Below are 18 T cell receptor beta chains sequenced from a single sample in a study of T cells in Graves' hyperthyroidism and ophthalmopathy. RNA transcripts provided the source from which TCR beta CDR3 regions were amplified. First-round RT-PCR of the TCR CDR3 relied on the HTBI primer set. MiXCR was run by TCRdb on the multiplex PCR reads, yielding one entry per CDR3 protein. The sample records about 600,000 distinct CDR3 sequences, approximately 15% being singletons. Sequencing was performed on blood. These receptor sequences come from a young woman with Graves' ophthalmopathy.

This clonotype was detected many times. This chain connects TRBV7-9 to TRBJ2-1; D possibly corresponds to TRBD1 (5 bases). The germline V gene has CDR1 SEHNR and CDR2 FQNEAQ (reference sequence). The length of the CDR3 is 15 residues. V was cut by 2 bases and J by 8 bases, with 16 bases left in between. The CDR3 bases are TGTGCCAGCAGCTTAATTGGGGCAGCTGGCGATGAGCAGTTCTTC. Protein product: CASSLIGAAGDEQFF.

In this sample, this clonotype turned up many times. In DNA, the CDR3 is TGTGCCAGCATCACTAACAACGGACAGCACCAAGAGACCCAGTACTTC. It is translated as CASITNNGQHQETQYF. J is TRBJ2-5 and V is TRBV7-9, with a weak D call TRBD1 (6 bases). In germline, CDR1 is SEHNR, CDR2 FQNEAQ (reference sequence). Trimming pared 7 bases from V and 0 bases from J, leaving 18 bases between. CDR3 size: 16 residues.

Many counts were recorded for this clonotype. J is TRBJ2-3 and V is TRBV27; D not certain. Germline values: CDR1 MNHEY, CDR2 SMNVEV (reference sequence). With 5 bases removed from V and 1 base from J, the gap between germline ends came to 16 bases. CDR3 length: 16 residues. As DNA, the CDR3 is TGTGCCAGCAGTCACTCGGCTCGTTGGCGCACAGATACGCAGTATTTT. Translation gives CASSHSARWRTDTQYF.

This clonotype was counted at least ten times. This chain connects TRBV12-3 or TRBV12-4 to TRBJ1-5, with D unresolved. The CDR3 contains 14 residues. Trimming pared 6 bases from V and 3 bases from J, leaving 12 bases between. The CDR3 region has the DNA TGTGCCAGCAGCCCGAGGTCCAACAATCAGCCCCAGCATTTT. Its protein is CASSPRSNNQPQHF.

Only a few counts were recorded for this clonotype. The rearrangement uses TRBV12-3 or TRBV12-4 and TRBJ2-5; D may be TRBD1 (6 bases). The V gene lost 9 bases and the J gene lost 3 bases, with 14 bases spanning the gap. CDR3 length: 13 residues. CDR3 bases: TGTGCCAGTCTTTCGAACAGGGAAGAGACCCAGTACTTC. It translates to CASLSNREETQYF.

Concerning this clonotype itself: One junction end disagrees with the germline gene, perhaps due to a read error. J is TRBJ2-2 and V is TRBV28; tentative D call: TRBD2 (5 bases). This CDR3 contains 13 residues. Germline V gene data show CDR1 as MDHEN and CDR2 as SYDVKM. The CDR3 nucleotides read TGTGCCAGCAGTTTAGGGAACACCGGGGAGCTGTTGTTT. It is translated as CASSLGNTGELLF.

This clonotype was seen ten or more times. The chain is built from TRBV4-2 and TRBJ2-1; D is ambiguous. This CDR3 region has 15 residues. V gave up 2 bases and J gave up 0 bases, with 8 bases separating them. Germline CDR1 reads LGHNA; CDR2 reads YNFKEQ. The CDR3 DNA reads TGTGCCAGCAGCCAATACGCGAGCTCCTACAATGAGCAGTTCTTC. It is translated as CASSQYASSYNEQFF.

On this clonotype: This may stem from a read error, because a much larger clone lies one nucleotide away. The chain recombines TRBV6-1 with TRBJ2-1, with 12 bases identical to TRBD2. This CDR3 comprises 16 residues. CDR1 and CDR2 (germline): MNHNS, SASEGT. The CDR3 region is CASRTLAGGIYNEQLF. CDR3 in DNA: TGTGCCAGCAGAACACTAGCGGGAGGAATCTACAATGAGCAGCTCTTC.

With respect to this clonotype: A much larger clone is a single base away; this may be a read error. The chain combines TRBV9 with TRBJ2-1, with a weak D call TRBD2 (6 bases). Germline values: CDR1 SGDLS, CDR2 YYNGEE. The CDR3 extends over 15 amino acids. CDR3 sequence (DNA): TGTGCCAGCAACGTAGCGGAGGGCTCCTACAATGAGCAGTTCTTC. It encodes CASNVAEGSYNEQFF.

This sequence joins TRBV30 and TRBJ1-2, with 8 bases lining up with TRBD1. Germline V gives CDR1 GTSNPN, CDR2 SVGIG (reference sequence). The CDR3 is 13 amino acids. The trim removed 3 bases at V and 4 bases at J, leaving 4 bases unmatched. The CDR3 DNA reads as TGTGCCTGGAGCCGGACAGGGAGCTATGGCTACACCTTC. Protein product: CAWSRTGSYGYTF.

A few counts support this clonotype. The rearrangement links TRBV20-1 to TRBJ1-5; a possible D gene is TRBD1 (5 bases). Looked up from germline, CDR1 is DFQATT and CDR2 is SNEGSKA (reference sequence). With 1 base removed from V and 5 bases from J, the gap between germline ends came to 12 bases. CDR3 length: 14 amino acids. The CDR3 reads CSARGSREYQPQHF. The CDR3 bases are TGCAGTGCTAGAGGAAGCAGGGAATATCAGCCCCAGCATTTT.

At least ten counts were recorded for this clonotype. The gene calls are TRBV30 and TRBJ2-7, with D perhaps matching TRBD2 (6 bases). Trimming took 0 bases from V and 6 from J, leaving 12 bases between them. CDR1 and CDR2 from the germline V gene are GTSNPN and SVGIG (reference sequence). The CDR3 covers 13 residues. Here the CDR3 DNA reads TGTGCCTGGAGTGTCTTCGGGGGAGCCGAGCAGTACTTC. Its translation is CAWSVFGGAEQYF.

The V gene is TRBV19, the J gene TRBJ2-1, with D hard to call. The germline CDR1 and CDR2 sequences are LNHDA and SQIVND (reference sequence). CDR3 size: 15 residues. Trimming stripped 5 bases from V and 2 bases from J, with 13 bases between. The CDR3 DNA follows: TGTGCCAGTAGTTTCACCCAGTGGACCTACAATGAGCAGTTCTTC. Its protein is CASSFTQWTYNEQFF.

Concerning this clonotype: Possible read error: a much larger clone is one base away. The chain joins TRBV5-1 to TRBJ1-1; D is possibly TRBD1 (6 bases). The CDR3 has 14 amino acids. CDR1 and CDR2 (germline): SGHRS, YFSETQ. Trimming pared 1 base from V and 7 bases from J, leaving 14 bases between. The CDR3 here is CASSLSRGPNEAFF. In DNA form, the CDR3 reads TGCGCCAGCAGCTTGTCCAGGGGTCCTAATGAAGCTTTCTTT.

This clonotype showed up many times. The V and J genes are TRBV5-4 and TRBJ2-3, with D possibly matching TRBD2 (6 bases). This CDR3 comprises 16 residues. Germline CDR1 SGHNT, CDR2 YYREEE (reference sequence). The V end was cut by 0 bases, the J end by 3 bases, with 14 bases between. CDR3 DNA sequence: TGTGCCAGCAGCTTGGTGCCCGGGAGCGTGACAGATACGCAGTATTTT. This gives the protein CASSLVPGSVTDTQYF.

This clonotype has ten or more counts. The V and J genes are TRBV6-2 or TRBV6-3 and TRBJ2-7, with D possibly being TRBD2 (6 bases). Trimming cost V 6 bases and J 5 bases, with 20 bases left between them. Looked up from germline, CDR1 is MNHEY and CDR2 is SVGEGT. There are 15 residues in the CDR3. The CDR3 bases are TGTGCCAGCAGCCTCCGGAGGGGTTCGAGACACGAGCAGTACTTC. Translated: CASSLRRGSRHEQYF.

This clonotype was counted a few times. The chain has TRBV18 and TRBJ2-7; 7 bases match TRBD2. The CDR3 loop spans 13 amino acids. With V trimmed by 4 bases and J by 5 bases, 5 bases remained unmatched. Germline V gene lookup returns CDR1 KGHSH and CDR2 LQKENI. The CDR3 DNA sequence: TGTGCCAGCTCACGGGAGGGTCTGAACGAGCAGTACTTC. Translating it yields CASSREGLNEQYF. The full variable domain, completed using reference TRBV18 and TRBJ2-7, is NAGVMQNPRHLVRRRGQEARLRCSPMKGHSHVYWYRQLPEEGLKFMVYLQKENIIDESGMPKERFSAEFPKEGPSILRIQQVVRGDSAAYFCASSREGLNEQYFGPGTRLTVT.

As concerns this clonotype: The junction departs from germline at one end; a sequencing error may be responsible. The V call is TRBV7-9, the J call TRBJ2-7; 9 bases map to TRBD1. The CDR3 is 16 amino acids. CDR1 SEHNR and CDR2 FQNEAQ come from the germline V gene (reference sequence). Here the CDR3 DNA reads TGTGCCAGCAGCTCTGACAGGGGGTTGAGTTCCTACGAGCAGTGCTTC. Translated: CASSSDRGLSSYEQCF.